Listed here is a single T cell receptor beta chain. Its antigen remains unidentified. No base quality values were provided; no much bigger clone lies one nucleotide off. The data were taken from a study of shared clonotypes between healthy human individuals (TCRdb year 2020). A note on the overall study: A couple of women and three men aged 18 to 49 years were included in the cohort. Blood TCR repertoires of a handful of healthy adults were deeply sequenced to estimate repertoire size and the extent of clonotype sharing between individuals. Per donor, leukapheresis produced somewhere between about 0.85 and 9.5 billion PBMCs. For each donor, CD4 naive and CD4 memory were each given three plates, CD8 naive was given two plates, and CD8 memory was given one plate. Libraries were prepared and TCR repertoires were sequenced by different laboratories using diverse techniques, in order to increase sequencing depth and limit assay-specific biases. Overall results and qualifications from the work: Sampling was limited to blood, and TCR repertoires in tissue likely differ from TCR repertoires in blood. Across a handful of donors, approximately 4.6% of naive CD4, roughly 3.4% of naive CD8, roughly 2.2% of memory CD4, and under 0.45% of memory CD8 clonotypes were shared. Incomplete sequencing was indicated by rarefaction of sorted-subset datasets, despite the large sequencing depth. Compared with non-shared clonotypes, clonotypes shared by all four sorted-subset donors had higher generation probabilities. The genetic and exposure-history diversity represented was limited by the small number of donors. Larger estimated clonotype richness was generally found for naive subsets than for memory subsets. Pairwise subsampling indicated that sequencing depth was expected to affect the degree of clonotype sharing among donors.

Using the deep immunoSEQ assay, multiplex PCR amplified TCR CDR3 regions from genomic DNA. For each cell subset, the extracted genomic DNA was distributed evenly across all wells of several immunoSEQ 96-well plates, and each plate served as one replicate. Each replicate PCR for sorted subsets received approximately 200 ng genomic DNA, equal to tens of thousands of T cell genomes. Purified libraries were quantified with a Qubit 3.0 fluorometer, sized on a Bioanalyzer 2100, and re-quantified with the KAPA Library Quantification kit. Every immunoSEQ 96-well plate was sequenced on a separate single-read 150-cycle Illumina NextSeq 550 flow cell. Processing in the source paper ran as follows. Because only junctional sequences without quality scores were contained in the immunoSEQ output, filtering matching that applied to full-length reads could not be performed. To assign V/J genes and CDR3, sequences were annotated using PyIR, a Python wrapper for IgBLAST v1.9, with IMGT germline references. Reads with weak V/J assignments (E-value above 1e-6), missing CDR3, stop codons, out-of-frame junctions, or ambiguous translated residues were removed. V3J clonotypes were defined as sequences sharing an identical inferred V gene, J gene, and CDR3 amino acid sequence. Percentage overlap between repertoires was calculated by dividing the number of shared unique clonotypes by the size of the smaller repertoire. Richness of each repertoire was evaluated using RTK rarefaction, the Chao1 estimator, and Recon v2.1 estimates of unobserved clonotypes. OLGA was used to compute generation probabilities for all TCRbeta clonotypes that the gDNA method yielded from several donors. TCRdb re-hosts the immuneACCESS table, in-frame sequences only. Its copies lack some clones; in the studies checked, an unresolved V gene accounts for under half of them, and the cause for the rest is not known. V and J calls plus clone size are reproduced from that table; the DNA served to infer D and trimming. A total of hundreds of thousands of clones appear in this sample, around four fifths of them only once. 1.5% to 2% of the sample is in the top ten clones.

The donors were healthy, HIV-negative adults with no recently reported acute infections or vaccinations. Every donor was a Caucasian adult residing in Nashville, Tennessee, USA. CD4+ T cells were enriched by magnetic negative selection; naive cells were then positively selected on CD45RA, and the negative fraction formed the memory subset. Blood was obtained by leukapheresis, after which PBMCs were separated by Ficoll-Histopaque density gradient centrifugation and cryopreserved in liquid nitrogen vapor phase. Analytical flow cytometry was used to check the purity and quantity of every magnetically sorted T cell population. Each sorted fraction had its genomic DNA isolated and then quantified by UV absorbance on a Nanodrop 2000c. V lost 4 bases and J lost 5 bases, and the count of bases not matched to a germline gene is 8. Reading the germline V gene gives CDR1 SQVTM and CDR2 ANQGSEA. The CDR3 holds 14 amino acids from the cysteine to the phenylalanine. Solely the CDR3 DNA is kept, with 42 bases framed from the first base.

Sequencing used memory CD4+ T cells sorted from blood. The sample's cell subset or site, from its label and the paper: CD45RA-negative fraction. The chain joins TRBV29-1 to TRBJ2-1, and 7 junctional nucleotides match TRBD2. The clonotype was recovered from a woman aged 30 to 39 in good health. The DNA sequence reads TGCAGCGTTGGGCGCGGGACTACTAACAATGAGCAGTTCTTC. This yields the protein CSVGRGTTNNEQFF.